One and the same sample provided the 30 T cell receptor beta chains below, sequenced in a study of cytomegalovirus exposure and HLA in healthy donors. 60 Vbeta and 13 Jbeta primers were used in PCR. Measured with immunoSEQ multiplex PCR; TCRdb has only the in-frame clones, and not every one. The sample contains 110,000 to 150,000 clones, roughly 80% of which appear only once. Sequencing used PBMCs. Receptors were obtained from a man younger than 30 in good health and CMV-seronegative.

This clone is a singleton in its sample. The chain has TRBV9 and TRBJ1-1; D perhaps matches TRBD1 (5 bases). Germline lookup yields CDR1 SGDLS and CDR2 YYNGEE. The CDR3 totals 14 residues. Trimming took 4 bases from V and 7 from J, leaving 17 bases between them. The CDR3 coding sequence is TGTGCCAGCAGCCCTGGGGGAGGTTCAAGTGAAGCTTTCTTT. Amino acid sequence: CASSPGGGSSEAFF.

There are a few counts of this clone. The chain is built from TRBV6-1 and TRBJ1-1; a possible D gene is TRBD1 (6 bases). Germline CDR1 MNHNS, CDR2 SASEGT. Trimming took 7 bases from V and 2 from J, leaving 11 bases between them. This CDR3 has 13 amino acids. CDR3 nucleotide sequence: TGTGCCAGCAACGCCAGGGGCAACACTGAAGCTTTCTTT. Translated: CASNARGNTEAFF.

The V and J genes are TRBV7-2 and TRBJ2-1; 9 bases are a match to TRBD1. After removal of 5 bases from V and 2 bases from J, the junction contained 7 bases not matched to a gene. The CDR3 length is 16 residues. Germline values: CDR1 SGHTA, CDR2 FQGNSA. Here the CDR3 DNA reads TGTGCCAGCAGCGTCTCCGGGACAGGGACCTACAATGAGCAGTTCTTC. It encodes CASSVSGTGTYNEQFF.

Comment on this clone: Germline and junction disagree at one end, which may indicate a read error. This rearrangement joins TRBV7-9 to TRBJ1-2; 9 nucleotides match TRBD1. The CDR3 totals 15 residues. Germline CDR1 is SEHNR and CDR2 is FQNEAQ (reference sequence). This CDR3 reads CSSSLKQGAYYGYTF. In nucleotides, the CDR3 is TGTTCCAGCAGCTTAAAACAGGGGGCTTACTATGGCTACACCTTC.

This clone was counted only a few times. This chain connects TRBV2 to TRBJ2-2; D remains ambiguous. In germline, CDR1 is SNHLY, CDR2 FYNNEI. The V end was cut by 7 bases, the J end by 8 bases, with 8 bases between. The CDR3 spans 11 residues. The CDR3 sequence: CASNDGGELFF. The CDR3 nucleotides read TGTGCCAGCAACGACGGGGGGGAGCTGTTTTTT.

V gene TRBV10-3 combines with J gene TRBJ2-5; 8 bases fit TRBD2. CDR1 and CDR2 (germline): ENHRY, SYGVKD. V lost 4 bases, J lost 3 bases, and 7 bases stayed unmatched. The CDR3 extends over 15 amino acids. The DNA for the CDR3 is TGTGCCATCAGTGCTTTAGCGGGGTTGAAAGAGACCCAGTACTTC. It is translated as CAISALAGLKETQYF.

The V gene is TRBV4-2, the J gene TRBJ2-1; maybe TRBD2 (5 bases). The germline V gene has CDR1 LGHNA and CDR2 YNFKEQ. This CDR3 region has 13 residues. V dropped 0 bases and J dropped 6 bases, with 6 bases sitting between them. The CDR3 region has the DNA TGTGCCAGCAGCCAAGAGGACTTCAATGAGCAGTTCTTC. As protein: CASSQEDFNEQFF.

In its sample, this clone was seen a few times. The CDR3 nucleotides are TGCGCCAGCAGCCACTATACAGGGGTCTACGAGCAGTACTTC. It encodes CASSHYTGVYEQYF. This chain connects TRBV4-1 to TRBJ2-7; 7 bases are shared with TRBD1. CDR3 size: 14 residues. The ends lost 3 bases at V and 3 bases at J; junction bases unmatched: 5. Germline V lookup: CDR1 MGHRA, CDR2 YSYEKL.

The gene calls are TRBV29-1 and TRBJ2-3, with D possibly being TRBD2 (7 bases). The germline V and J ends were trimmed by 3 bases and 5 bases, with 15 bases remaining between them. The CDR3 totals 14 residues. Germline V gene lookup returns CDR1 SQVTM and CDR2 ANQGSEA. Here the CDR3 reads CSVEPVRGGDTQYF. The CDR3 nucleotides read TGCAGCGTTGAGCCCGTGAGGGGGGGAGATACGCAGTATTTT.

This clone was counted only a few times. The chain carries TRBV6-1 and TRBJ2-2; a weak D match, TRBD2 (5 bases). Per germline, CDR1 MNHNS and CDR2 SASEGT. The V and J ends lost 4 bases and 7 bases respectively, with 13 bases between them. The CDR3 has 14 residues. CDR3 DNA sequence: TGTGCCAGCAGTGCCGTCGGGGTTAGCGGGGAGCTGTTTTTT. It yields the protein CASSAVGVSGELFF.

This clone turned up a few times. V gene TRBV6-5 combines with J gene TRBJ1-1, with 8 bases that match TRBD1. Germline loops: CDR1 MNHEY, CDR2 SVGAGI. The trim removed 6 bases at V and 5 bases at J, leaving 8 bases unmatched. CDR3 length: 14 amino acids. CDR3 in DNA: TGTGCCAGCAGAGTTGGACAGGGAGATACTGAAGCTTTCTTT. Translating gives CASRVGQGDTEAFF.

J is TRBJ1-1 and V is TRBV15; a possible D gene is TRBD1 (5 bases). The ends were cut back, 6 bases at V and 3 bases at J, with 14 bases in the middle. Germline CDR1 LNHNV, CDR2 YYDKDF (reference sequence). The CDR3 sequence is 14 residues long. CDR3 DNA sequence: TGTGCCACCAGTCCCACGGGGGGGGACACTGAAGCTTTCTTT. Protein: CATSPTGGDTEAFF.

This clone has more than one count but fewer than ten. The V call is TRBV2, the J call TRBJ1-1; D unclear. Trimming left V 7 bases short and J 0 bases short, with 9 bases between. The CDR3 covers 13 residues. Looked up from germline, CDR1 is SNHLY and CDR2 is FYNNEI. CDR3 in amino acids: CASKRTVNTEAFF. As DNA, the CDR3 is TGTGCCAGCAAGCGGACGGTGAACACTGAAGCTTTCTTT.

The V call is TRBV7-9, the J call TRBJ2-2; TRBD1 aligns across 8 bases. This CDR3 region has 15 residues. Germline V gene sequence: CDR1 SEHNR, CDR2 FQNEAQ (reference sequence). The junction had 6 bases not matched to a gene; V was cut back by 3 bases and J by 6 bases. CDR3 loop: CASSFGQGGAGELFF. The DNA for the CDR3 is TGTGCCAGCAGCTTTGGACAGGGAGGTGCCGGGGAGCTGTTTTTT.

The chain carries TRBV5-4 and TRBJ2-1; D ambiguous. The CDR3 consists of 14 residues. Germline-derived CDR1 and CDR2 are SGHNT and YYREEE (reference sequence). The V end lost 2 bases, the J end lost 3 bases, and 9 bases lay between the germline ends. The CDR3 coding sequence is TGTGCCAGCAGCTTCGGTTTTAACTACAATGAGCAGTTCTTC. The encoded protein is CASSFGFNYNEQFF.

The chain recombines TRBV6-5 with TRBJ2-7; a weak D match, TRBD1 (5 bases). Trimming removed 6 bases from V and 0 bases from J, with 15 bases in between. The CDR3 loop spans 15 amino acids. Germline V gives CDR1 MNHEY, CDR2 SVGAGI. CDR3 in amino acids: CASSADSLISYEQYF. The CDR3 DNA reads TGTGCCAGCAGCGCCGACAGTTTAATCTCCTACGAGCAGTACTTC.

This clone was seen only once. The J gene is TRBJ2-3, the V gene TRBV2; TRBD1 matches 7 bases. CDR1 and CDR2 from the germline V gene are SNHLY and FYNNEI. The CDR3 is 12 amino acids. V lost 5 bases to trimming and J lost 6 bases; unmatched junction nucleotides: 2. The DNA for the CDR3 is TGTGCCAGCAGTCCGACAGGGGATACGCAGTATTTT. Its protein product is CASSPTGDTQYF.

Details on this clone: Additional DNA sequences in this sample encode the identical CDR3. This chain uses TRBV7-2 with TRBJ2-1; TRBD2 agrees at 10 bases. The CDR3 has 17 amino acids. V shed 3 bases and J 0 bases; nucleotides not matched to a gene: 5. CDR1 SGHTA and CDR2 FQGNSA come from the germline V gene. The CDR3 region has the DNA TGTGCCAGCAGCTTGGTAGCGGGGGGATCCTCCTACAATGAGCAGTTCTTC. Residues: CASSLVAGGSSYNEQFF.

The gene calls are TRBV4-1 and TRBJ1-4; weak D call: TRBD1 (5 bases). Germline CDR1 reads MGHRA; CDR2 reads YSYEKL. This CDR3 has 14 amino acids. V dropped 1 base and J dropped 8 bases, with 11 bases sitting between them. CDR3 loop: CASSQAREGEKLFF. CDR3 sequence (DNA): TGCGCCAGCAGCCAAGCCAGGGAGGGAGAAAAACTGTTTTTT.

The rearrangement links TRBV5-1 to TRBJ2-2; D may be TRBD2 (6 bases). CDR1 is SGHRS, CDR2 YFSETQ, per germline. The V and J ends lost 4 bases and 3 bases respectively, with 16 bases between them. The CDR3 has 16 amino acids. The CDR3 DNA reads as TGCGCCAGCAGCCCCCCTAGCCGCGGGGACACCGGGGAGCTGTTTTTT. It encodes CASSPPSRGDTGELFF. The variable domain in full, completed from reference TRBV5-1 and TRBJ2-2, reads KAGVTQTPRYLIKTRGQQVTLSCSPISGHRSVSWYQQTPGQGLQFLFEYFSETQRNKGNFPGRFSGRQFSNSRSEMNVSTLELGDSALYLCASSPPSRGDTGELFFGEGSRLTVL.

J is TRBJ2-7 and V is TRBV15, with TRBD1 matching over 8 bases. The germline CDR1 and CDR2 sequences are LNHNV and YYDKDF (reference sequence). The CDR3 runs 14 residues. J was trimmed by 3 bases and V by 6 bases; bases with no gene match: 7. The CDR3 DNA follows: TGTGCCACCAGAAATACGGGACAGGTCTACGAGCAGTACTTC. Translated: CATRNTGQVYEQYF.

This sequence joins TRBV9 and TRBJ1-1; D possibly corresponds to TRBD1 (6 bases). Looked up from germline, CDR1 is SGDLS and CDR2 is YYNGEE. V gave up 0 bases and J gave up 3 bases, with 6 bases separating them. The CDR3 runs to 13 residues. CDR3: CASSVEGDTEAFF. CDR3 DNA sequence: TGTGCCAGCAGCGTAGAGGGGGACACTGAAGCTTTCTTT.

The V and J genes are TRBV2 and TRBJ2-5; D is perhaps TRBD1 (6 bases). The CDR3 consists of 12 residues. Trimming took 11 bases from V and 5 from J, leaving 15 bases between them. Germline V lookup: CDR1 SNHLY, CDR2 FYNNEI. In nucleotides, the CDR3 is TGTGCCGGCCTCAGGGGCGGGGAGACCCAGTACTTC. Amino acid sequence: CAGLRGGETQYF.

V is TRBV5-5 and J is TRBJ2-7, with D perhaps matching TRBD2 (6 bases). V gave up 5 bases and J gave up 6 bases, with 24 bases separating them. Germline CDR1 is SGHKS and CDR2 is YYEKEE (reference sequence). CDR3 size: 16 residues. The CDR3 bases are TGTGCCAGCAGGGACGATTTGGGGGGACTGAGAGGCGAGCAGTACTTC. Translation: CASRDDLGGLRGEQYF.

The J gene is TRBJ2-7, the V gene TRBV19; a weak D match, TRBD1 (7 bases). The CDR3 covers 13 residues. Germline CDR1 LNHDA, CDR2 SQIVND (reference sequence). V shed 5 bases and J shed 2 bases, with 10 bases lying between them. The CDR3 nucleotides read TGTGCCAGTAGTGGCAGGGGGGCCTACGAGCAGTACTTC. Its protein is CASSGRGAYEQYF.

This chain uses TRBV7-2 with TRBJ1-2; perhaps TRBD1 as D (5 bases). Germline V gene data show CDR1 as SGHTA and CDR2 as FQGNSA. V lost 6 bases to trimming and J lost 5 bases, with 25 bases between them. The CDR3 totals 17 residues. CDR3 DNA sequence: TGTGCCAGCAGTCCGACAGCAAAAGGCGCGAATCTATATGGCTACACCTTC. Translation: CASSPTAKGANLYGYTF.

The chain uses TRBV7-9 and TRBJ1-6; no firm D call. Germline V gene sequence: CDR1 SEHNR, CDR2 FQNEAQ (reference sequence). The CDR3 runs to 16 residues. Trimming took off 2 bases at V and 7 bases at J, with 15 bases between the two ends. CDR3 in DNA: TGTGCCAGCAGCTTACAGCGGAACGTCGGGAATTCACCCCTCCACTTT. Translated, it gives CASSLQRNVGNSPLHF.

CDR3 in amino acids: CASSPRDRGIYGYTF. The CDR3 nucleotides read TGTGCCAGTAGTCCCAGGGACAGGGGGATCTATGGCTACACCTTC. J is TRBJ1-2 and V is TRBV19; 11 nucleotides agree with TRBD1. The CDR3 runs 15 residues. With V trimmed by 5 bases and J by 4 bases, 6 bases remained unmatched. Per germline, CDR1 LNHDA and CDR2 SQIVND (reference sequence).

V is TRBV27 and J is TRBJ1-3; TRBD1 is a possible D gene (6 bases). The CDR3 consists of 13 residues. From germline, CDR1 is MNHEY and CDR2 SMNVEV (reference sequence). V lost 7 bases and J lost 2, with 9 bases in between. CDR3 residues: CASKAGAGNTIYF. Here the CDR3 DNA reads TGTGCCAGCAAGGCAGGGGCTGGAAACACCATATATTTT.

The V and J genes are TRBV27 and TRBJ2-2; TRBD2 might be the D (5 bases). The CDR3 spans 16 residues. CDR1 and CDR2 (germline): MNHEY, SMNVEV (reference sequence). Trimming pared 0 bases from V and 4 bases from J, leaving 12 bases between. The CDR3 coding sequence is TGTGCCAGCAGTTTATCGTGGCCGGGAAGCACCGGGGAGCTGTTTTTT. Its translation is CASSLSWPGSTGELFF.